The 29 T cell receptor beta chains reported below all come from one sample, sequenced in a study of PD-1 blockade in classical Hodgkin lymphoma. Every single patient, without exception, relapsed after autologous stem cell transplantation, and brentuximab vedotin exposure varied. Profiling relied on immunoSEQ multiplex PCR, and the TCRdb table lists in-frame clones only, not all of them. The sample lists over 20,000 clones, 85% to 90% occurring once. Sequences were derived from peripheral blood mononuclear cells (PBMCs), sampled at baseline. Source of these receptors: a human donor with classical Hodgkin lymphoma.

The chain has TRBV18 and TRBJ2-7, with 9 bases matching TRBD2. J was trimmed by 2 bases and V by 6 bases; bases with no gene match: 5. There are 14 residues in the CDR3. Germline CDR1 is KGHSH and CDR2 is LQKENI. Here the CDR3 reads CASSGGLAAYEQYF. The CDR3 DNA sequence: TGTGCCAGCTCTGGGGGACTAGCTGCCTACGAGCAGTACTTC.

Concerning this clone: The sample contains more than one DNA sequence encoding this CDR3. V is TRBV6-5 and J is TRBJ2-1; TRBD2 matches 14 bases. Germline CDR1 reads MNHEY; CDR2 reads SVGAGI. The length of the CDR3 is 15 residues. The V segment lost 6 bases and the J segment 8 bases; nucleotides outside the gene matches: 6. Written as DNA, the CDR3 is TGTGCCAGCAGGACGACTAGCGGGGGGGCATATGAGCAGTTCTTC. Translated, it gives CASRTTSGGAYEQFF.

V is TRBV15 and J is TRBJ1-5; no definite D call. The V gene's germline CDR1 is LNHNV and CDR2 YYDKDF (reference sequence). The CDR3 is 14 amino acids. Trimming took 3 bases from V and 6 from J, leaving 12 bases between them. The CDR3 DNA reads TGTGCCACCAGCAGGGCAGGAATGGGTCAGCCCCAGCATTTT. Encoded protein: CATSRAGMGQPQHF.

This rearrangement joins TRBV6-6 to TRBJ1-1; TRBD1 matches 9 bases. Unmatched junction bases numbered 12, after V lost 6 bases and J lost 4 bases. Looked up from germline, CDR1 is MNHNY and CDR2 is SVGAGI (reference sequence). CDR3 length: 16 amino acids. CDR3 in amino acids: CASSPDLGQGSTEAFF. Here the CDR3 DNA reads TGTGCCAGCAGCCCAGACTTGGGACAGGGAAGCACTGAAGCTTTCTTT.

The chain links TRBV7-9 to TRBJ2-5; no reliable D call. Trimming removed 1 base at V and 3 bases at J, with 12 bases between. The CDR3 length is 15 residues. Germline-derived CDR1 and CDR2 are SEHNR and FQNEAQ (reference sequence). The CDR3 spells CASSLDRLAKETQYF. The CDR3, as DNA: TGTGCCAGCAGCTTAGATCGGCTGGCTAAAGAGACCCAGTACTTC.

The V call is TRBV7-9, the J call TRBJ1-6, with D possibly TRBD1 on 5 matching bases. The germline V gene encodes CDR1 SEHNR and CDR2 FQNEAQ (reference sequence). The CDR3 is 15 residues long. V lost 1 base and J lost 9, with 13 bases in between. The CDR3 spells CASSLESGQGSPLHF. For the CDR3, the DNA is TGTGCCAGCAGCTTAGAGAGCGGTCAGGGTTCACCCCTCCACTTT. Using reference TRBV7-9 and TRBJ1-6 for the parts outside the CDR3, the full variable domain is DTGVSQNPRHKITKRGQNVTFRCDPISEHNRLYWYRQTLGQGPEFLTYFQNEAQLEKSRLLSDRFSAERPKGSFSTLEIQRTEQGDSAMYLCASSLESGQGSPLHFGNGTRLTVT.

This chain connects TRBV15 to TRBJ2-7; unclear D gene. V was trimmed by 5 bases and J by 1 base, leaving 15 bases between them. This CDR3 is built from 15 residues. Germline CDR1 and CDR2: LNHNV and YYDKDF (reference sequence). The CDR3 DNA sequence: TGTGCCACCAGCGGTGGGTTCGTAGGATCCTACGAGCAGTACTTC. It translates to CATSGGFVGSYEQYF.

This clone appeared a single time. J is TRBJ1-2 and V is TRBV5-1; D is unresolved. V was shortened by 2 bases and J by 2 bases, with 10 bases between the two germline ends. The CDR3 runs 14 residues. CDR1 SGHRS and CDR2 YFSETQ come from the germline V gene. The CDR3 loop is CASSLEAGNYGYTF. In DNA, the CDR3 is TGCGCCAGCAGCTTAGAAGCAGGAAACTATGGCTACACCTTC.

The V call is TRBV27, the J call TRBJ1-1, with D perhaps TRBD1 (5 bases). This CDR3 comprises 17 residues. The germline CDR1 and CDR2 sequences are MNHEY and SMNVEV (reference sequence). V shed 5 bases and J shed 4 bases, with 23 bases lying between them. The CDR3 protein is CASSDRRPLRGTTEAFF. The CDR3 DNA reads as TGTGCCAGCAGTGACCGACGACCGCTTCGGGGGACCACTGAAGCTTTCTTT.

V gene TRBV5-1 combines with J gene TRBJ2-7; D gene unclear. Looked up from germline, CDR1 is SGHRS and CDR2 is YFSETQ. V was pared by 7 bases and J by 0 bases, with 14 bases between. The CDR3 runs 14 residues. This CDR3 is CASHLSLGSYEQYF. The CDR3 DNA is TGCGCCAGCCACCTATCATTGGGCTCCTACGAGCAGTACTTC.

CDR3 amino acids: CASSQGRTDTQYF. The CDR3 DNA follows: TGTGCCAGCTCTCAGGGGCGCACAGATACGCAGTATTTT. The gene calls are TRBV2 and TRBJ2-3; the D gene is possibly TRBD1 (6 bases). V was clipped by 8 bases and J by 1 base, with 10 bases between them. The V gene's germline CDR1 is SNHLY and CDR2 FYNNEI. The CDR3 is made up of 13 amino acids.

This clone was detected only once. The rearrangement links TRBV7-9 to TRBJ1-3; TRBD1 is a possible D gene (5 bases). Germline V CDR1 and CDR2: SEHNR, FQNEAQ (reference sequence). The CDR3 is made up of 15 amino acids. V dropped 7 bases and J dropped 3 bases, with 16 bases sitting between them. The CDR3 loop reads CASTSSWGSGNTIYF. Written as DNA, the CDR3 is TGTGCCAGCACCTCCTCCTGGGGGAGTGGAAACACCATATATTTT.

The rearrangement uses TRBV5-1 and TRBJ2-4; 8 bases map to TRBD1. V shed 0 bases and J 6 bases; nucleotides not matched to a gene: 14. Germline V gives CDR1 SGHRS, CDR2 YFSETQ. CDR3 length equals 18 residues. CDR3 in amino acids: CASSLVPDREAVVNIQYF. The CDR3 DNA is TGCGCCAGCAGCTTGGTACCGGACAGGGAGGCGGTGGTAAACATTCAGTACTTC.

The chain employs TRBV18 and TRBJ2-2, with no clear D. Trimming took 5 bases from V and 5 from J, leaving 9 bases between them. This CDR3 is built from 13 residues. Germline CDR1 reads KGHSH; CDR2 reads LQKENI. The DNA of the CDR3 is TGTGCCAGCTCAAGCGCGAGGACCGGGGAGCTGTTTTTT. Protein sequence: CASSSARTGELFF.

The V call is TRBV6-5, the J call TRBJ1-2; D is unclear. The CDR3 is 15 amino acids. Germline CDR1 reads MNHEY; CDR2 reads SVGAGI. Trimming left V 5 bases short and J 6 bases short, with 19 bases between. The CDR3: CASSVSRLQLHGYTF. As DNA, the CDR3 is TGTGCCAGCAGTGTATCGCGACTTCAGCTTCATGGCTACACCTTC.

The chain has TRBV7-8 and TRBJ2-1; D may be TRBD1 (6 bases). The germline V gene encodes CDR1 SGHVS and CDR2 FQNEAQ. The V end was cut by 2 bases, the J end by 3 bases, with 11 bases between. The CDR3 has 15 residues. CDR3 DNA: TGTGCCAGCAGCTTACTGGGGGCCAACTACAATGAGCAGTTCTTC. Its protein is CASSLLGANYNEQFF.

The chain uses TRBV4-1 and TRBJ2-7; TRBD2 agrees at 9 bases. Germline assignment: CDR1 MGHRA and CDR2 YSYEKL. The CDR3 sequence is 15 residues long. V dropped 2 bases and J dropped 0; count of bases not matched to a gene: 2. CDR3: CASSQRGGASYEQYF. The DNA for the CDR3 is TGCGCCAGCAGCCAACGCGGGGGGGCCTCCTACGAGCAGTACTTC.

V usage is TRBV7-8 and J usage is TRBJ1-2; 7 bases map to TRBD1. Unmatched junction bases numbered 6, after V lost 1 base and J lost 7 bases. The germline V gene encodes CDR1 SGHVS and CDR2 FQNEAQ. This CDR3 comprises 14 residues. The CDR3 bases are TGTGCCAGCAGCTTAGTTCCAGGGGGACTTGGCTACACCTTC. Encoded protein: CASSLVPGGLGYTF.

V gene TRBV7-8 combines with J gene TRBJ1-5; D not certain. Per germline, CDR1 SGHVS and CDR2 FQNEAQ. Deletions cut 2 bases from V and 0 bases from J, with 5 bases between. This CDR3 has 14 amino acids. CDR3 sequence: CASSLMDSNQPQHF. CDR3 nucleotide sequence: TGTGCCAGCAGCTTAATGGATAGCAATCAGCCCCAGCATTTT.

The chain couples TRBV11-3 to TRBJ2-3; 10 bases are shared with TRBD2. Germline-derived CDR1 and CDR2 are SGHNT and YENEEA. The junction had 5 bases not matched to a gene; V was cut back by 3 bases and J by 5 bases. CDR3 length: 15 amino acids. The CDR3 spells CASSLSGGAIDTQYF. The CDR3 DNA follows: TGTGCCAGCAGCTTGAGCGGGGGGGCTATAGATACGCAGTATTTT.

This chain links TRBV7-2 with TRBJ1-2; a weak D match, TRBD1 (5 bases). With 5 bases removed from V and 4 bases from J, the gap between germline ends came to 14 bases. CDR3 length equals 14 residues. The germline gives CDR1 SGHTA, CDR2 FQGNSA. CDR3 sequence reads: CASSLLQGSYGYTF. For the CDR3, the DNA is TGTGCCAGCAGCCTCCTCCAGGGTTCCTATGGCTACACCTTC. Combining the CDR3 with reference TRBV7-2 and TRBJ1-2 gives the whole variable domain GAGVSQSPSNKVTEKGKDVELRCDPISGHTALYWYRQSLGQGLEFLIYFQGNSAPDKSGLPSDRFSAERTGGSVSTLTIQRTQQEDSAVYLCASSLLQGSYGYTFGSGTRLTVV.

The chain links TRBV5-1 to TRBJ2-7, with D possibly being TRBD1 or TRBD2 (6 bases each). The germline gives CDR1 SGHRS, CDR2 YFSETQ. V was shortened by 1 base and J by 4 bases, with 15 bases between the two germline ends. This CDR3 contains 15 residues. CDR3 amino acids: CASSLLGGGLYEQYF. The CDR3 DNA reads as TGCGCCAGCAGCTTGTTAGGAGGGGGGCTTTACGAGCAGTACTTC.

The chain joins TRBV5-1 to TRBJ2-2; D gene ambiguous. This CDR3 has 16 amino acids. Germline assignment: CDR1 SGHRS and CDR2 YFSETQ. V was cut by 1 base and J by 6 bases, with 16 bases left in between. CDR3 region: CASSLMGLMGSGELFF. The DNA for the CDR3 is TGCGCCAGCAGCTTGATGGGGTTAATGGGATCCGGGGAGCTGTTTTTT.

The chain carries TRBV5-1 and TRBJ2-5, with D possibly matching TRBD2 (6 bases). V was cut by 0 bases and J by 7 bases, with 16 bases left in between. CDR1 and CDR2 from the germline V gene are SGHRS and YFSETQ. The length of the CDR3 is 15 residues. The CDR3 DNA is TGCGCCAGCAGCTTGGGGGGGGTCTCCAAGACGACCCAGTACTTC. This gives the protein CASSLGGVSKTTQYF.

The chain recombines TRBV10-1 with TRBJ2-5; 10 bases line up with TRBD1. With V trimmed by 9 bases and J by 2 bases, 6 bases remained unmatched. This CDR3 is 14 amino acids long. CDR1 and CDR2 from the germline V gene are WNHNN and SYGVQD (reference sequence). CDR3 DNA: TGCGCCAGGCACGGGACAGGGGCGCAAGAGACCCAGTACTTC. This encodes CARHGTGAQETQYF.

This clone occurred a few times. The same CDR3 also results from other DNA sequences found in this sample. V usage is TRBV9 and J usage is TRBJ2-2; 11 bases agree with TRBD2. V lost 2 bases to trimming and J lost 0 bases; unmatched junction nucleotides: 0. Per germline, CDR1 SGDLS and CDR2 YYNGEE. This CDR3 region has 16 residues. The CDR3 reads CASSVSGGANTGELFF. CDR3 nucleotide sequence: TGTGCCAGCAGCGTTAGCGGGGGGGCGAACACCGGGGAGCTGTTTTTT.

J is TRBJ1-2 and V is TRBV2; 9 bases map to TRBD1. J was trimmed by 4 bases and V by 10 bases; bases with no gene match: 7. Germline CDR1 SNHLY, CDR2 FYNNEI. The CDR3 is 13 amino acids. Here the CDR3 DNA reads TGTGCCACGAACAGGGGGCTAGGCTATGGCTACACCTTC. Amino acid sequence: CATNRGLGYGYTF.

J is TRBJ1-5 and V is TRBV7-9; D perhaps matches TRBD1 (5 bases). This CDR3 has 17 residues. The germline V gene has CDR1 SEHNR and CDR2 FQNEAQ (reference sequence). Trimming took off 1 base at V and 5 bases at J, with 18 bases between the two ends. CDR3: CASSLGTGPVSDQPQHF. CDR3 in DNA: TGTGCCAGCAGCTTAGGAACAGGCCCCGTTTCGGATCAGCCCCAGCATTTT.

V and J are TRBV5-1 and TRBJ2-3, with a possible D match to TRBD1 (5 bases). Germline V CDR1 and CDR2: SGHRS, YFSETQ. Trimming removed 4 bases from V and 5 bases from J, with 8 bases in between. The CDR3 sequence is 12 residues long. The DNA of the CDR3 is TGCGCCAGCAGCCTAGGGGTAGATACGCAGTATTTT. Its translation: CASSLGVDTQYF.